This T cell receptor beta chain was retrieved from a study of blood T cell repertoires in COVID-19. Some clones are missing from TCRdb's copy, which holds only in-frame ones; the method was immunoSEQ multiplex PCR. Among under 200,000 clones, about 80% were seen once, and the ten largest hold roughly a tenth. V gave up 1 base and J gave up 9 bases; unmatched junction bases: 10. Germline V gives CDR1 SGHNT, CDR2 YYREEE (reference sequence). The CDR3 covers 15 residues. The origin of this receptor is a man between 65 and 79 years old with active or convalescent COVID-19. The sequenced sample was peripheral blood. This chain uses TRBV5-4 with TRBJ2-5, with 9 bases matching TRBD2. The CDR3 DNA reads as TGTGCCAGCAGCTTGCAGGAGCGGGGGGTCGGGGCCCAGTACTTC. Translation: CASSLQERGVGAQYF.